The 8 T cell receptor beta chains presented below share a single source sample, sequenced in a study of T cell repertoires in cytomegalovirus infection. TCRdb fed the reads into MiXCR, producing one record per CDR3 protein. There are approximately 350,000 distinct CDR3 sequences in the sample; 34% occur only once, and approximately 12% lies in the top ten. Their antigens remain unidentified. The sample in question was cultured PBMCs, obtained from culture after CMV antigen stimulation. The receptor set was obtained from a human donor in good health (CMV status not recorded). Some clones in this sample may be carry-over from other donors' samples.

At least ten counts were recorded for this clonotype. This sequence joins TRBV12-3 or TRBV12-4 and TRBJ2-1; D unresolved. Trimming pared 7 bases from V and 0 bases from J, leaving 7 bases between. The CDR3 is made up of 13 amino acids. This chain's CDR3 is CASMFISYNEQFF. CDR3 in DNA: TGTGCCAGCATGTTTATCTCCTACAATGAGCAGTTCTTC.

A few counts support this clonotype. The chain employs TRBV24-1 and TRBJ2-1; TRBD2 agrees at 10 bases. The trim removed 5 bases at V and 3 bases at J, leaving 6 bases unmatched. Germline V CDR1 and CDR2: KGHDR, SFDVKD. This CDR3 is 16 amino acids long. CDR3 nucleotides: TGTGCCACCAGTGTCTCTAGCGGGGGAGGCTACAATGAGCAGTTCTTC. Its protein is CATSVSSGGGYNEQFF.

The rearrangement uses TRBV2 and TRBJ2-3; no clear D. The V end was cut by 8 bases, the J end by 2 bases, with 14 bases between. CDR3 size: 14 residues. Germline V CDR1 and CDR2: SNHLY, FYNNEI. The CDR3 loop is CASVWVVDTDTQYF. DNA of the CDR3: TGTGCCAGCGTGTGGGTGGTAGACACAGATACGCAGTATTTT. Based on the CDR3 plus reference TRBV2 and TRBJ2-3, the full variable domain is EPEVTQTPSHQVTQMGQEVILRCVPISNHLYFYWYRQILGQKVEFLVSFYNNEISEKSEIFDDQFSVERPDGSNFTLKIRSTKLEDSAMYFCASVWVVDTDTQYFGPGTRLTVL.

This clonotype was detected only a few times. The chain recombines TRBV5-4 with TRBJ2-1, with a tentative D call TRBD2 (6 bases). The CDR3 is made up of 15 amino acids. The germline gives CDR1 SGHNT, CDR2 YYREEE (reference sequence). V was trimmed by 0 bases and J by 3 bases, leaving 10 bases between them. The DNA for the CDR3 is TGTGCCAGCAGCTTGGAGGGTAGCGGCTACAATGAGCAGTTCTTC. Its protein product is CASSLEGSGYNEQFF. The full variable domain, with the rest looked up from reference TRBV5-4 and TRBJ2-1, is ETGVTQSPTHLIKTRGQQVTLRCSSQSGHNTVSWYQQALGQGPQFIFQYYREEENGRGNFPPRFSGLQFPNYSSELNVNALELDDSALYLCASSLEGSGYNEQFFGPGTRLTVL.

CDR3 amino acids: CASTAELGSYNEQFF. The CDR3 DNA reads TGTGCCAGCACCGCGGAGTTGGGCTCCTACAATGAGCAGTTCTTC. The chain couples TRBV7-2 to TRBJ2-1, with no clear D. Looked up from germline, CDR1 is SGHTA and CDR2 is FQGNSA. CDR3 size: 15 residues. The ends were cut back, 7 bases at V and 0 bases at J, with 13 bases in the middle.

The chain recombines TRBV7-6 with TRBJ2-1; D gene unclear. Trimming removed 2 bases from V and 4 bases from J, with 15 bases in between. Germline V CDR1 and CDR2: SGHVS, FNYEAQ. The CDR3 spans 16 residues. CDR3 nucleotide sequence: TGTGCCAGCAGCTTAACCCTTACGGCAACATACAATGAGCAGTTCTTC. Translated, it gives CASSLTLTATYNEQFF. The entire variable domain, with the rest obtained from reference TRBV7-6 and TRBJ2-1, is as follows: GAGVSQSPRYKVTKRGQDVALRCDPISGHVSLYWYRQALGQGPEFLTYFNYEAQQDKSGLPNDRFSAERPEGSISTLTIQRTEQRDSAMYRCASSLTLTATYNEQFFGPGTRLTVL.

The J gene is TRBJ2-5, the V gene TRBV4-1, with 7 bases that match TRBD1. The CDR3 is made up of 14 amino acids. CDR1 MGHRA and CDR2 YSYEKL come from the germline V gene. J lost 4 bases, V lost 4 bases, and 6 bases had no gene match. The CDR3 DNA sequence: TGCGCCAGCAGCCCACCGACAGGGCGAGAGACCCAGTACTTC. It is translated as CASSPPTGRETQYF.

The genes are TRBV19 and TRBJ1-5, with TRBD1 identical over 7 bases. The CDR3 consists of 15 residues. CDR1 is LNHDA, CDR2 SQIVND, per germline (reference sequence). V lost 7 bases, J lost 2 bases, and 8 bases stayed unmatched. CDR3 sequence reads: CASIRKGGGNQPQHF. The CDR3 DNA reads TGTGCCAGTATCCGAAAAGGGGGCGGCAATCAGCCCCAGCATTTT.